These 24 T cell receptor beta chains originate from one sample sequenced in a study of T cells in Graves' hyperthyroidism and ophthalmopathy. The TCR beta CDR3 regions underwent amplification using RNA transcripts as the source. HTBI primers were the set used in a first-round RT-PCR of the TCR CDR3. TCRdb re-called the multiplex PCR reads with MiXCR, one entry per CDR3 protein. The repertoire includes nearly 600,000 distinct CDR3 sequences, more than 11% of them detected once, and 5.8% sits in the top ten. The sequenced material came from blood. The receptors come from a woman aged 25 to 39 with Graves' hyperthyroidism that later progressed to Graves' ophthalmopathy.

This clonotype appeared a few times. This chain connects TRBV4-2 to TRBJ1-4; tentatively, D is TRBD1 (5 bases). The CDR3 runs 14 residues. CDR1 LGHNA and CDR2 YNFKEQ come from the germline V gene. Trimming cost V 4 bases and J 6 bases, with 12 bases left between them. CDR3 nucleotides: TGTGCCAGCAGCCCGGGACGGATAGATGAAAAACTGTTTTTT. It specifies CASSPGRIDEKLFF.

This clonotype was observed a handful of times. The rearrangement uses TRBV30 and TRBJ1-5, with unresolved D. Trimming took 5 bases from V and 4 from J, leaving 9 bases between them. The CDR3 is 12 residues long. Germline CDR1 GTSNPN, CDR2 SVGIG (reference sequence). The CDR3 nucleotides are TGTGCCTGGTACCGGAGAAATCAGCCCCAGCATTTT. Its protein is CAWYRRNQPQHF.

The V and J genes are TRBV12-3 or TRBV12-4 and TRBJ1-4, with 7 bases matching TRBD1. CDR3 size: 15 residues. V lost 5 bases, J lost 5 bases, and 8 bases stayed unmatched. The CDR3 here is CASSPSGTANEKLFF. The CDR3 region has the DNA TGTGCCAGCAGTCCCTCCGGGACAGCAAATGAAAAACTGTTTTTT.

This clonotype occurred once. This rearrangement joins TRBV27 to TRBJ2-1; 15 bases fit TRBD2. Unmatched junction bases numbered 6, after V lost 5 bases and J lost 16 bases. Germline CDR1 is MNHEY and CDR2 is SMNVEV (reference sequence). The CDR3 is 13 residues long. CDR3 amino acids: CASSPGTSGRSFF. Written as DNA, the CDR3 is TGTGCCAGCAGTCCGGGGACTAGCGGGAGGTCCTTCTTC.

A note on this clonotype: The junction shows a germline mismatch at one end, possibly a read error. The chain has TRBV28 and TRBJ1-5; D not resolved. Germline V CDR1 and CDR2: MDHEN, SYDVKM. The CDR3 is 13 residues long. The CDR3 bases are TGTGCCAACAGTTTTGCAGGCGCTCAGCCCCAGCATTTT. Amino acid sequence: CANSFAGAQPQHF.

This clonotype was recorded a few times. The rearrangement joins TRBV7-9 to TRBJ2-6, with D hard to call. CDR1 is SEHNR and CDR2 is FQNEAQ in the germline V gene (reference sequence). V lost 4 bases and J lost 0, with 4 bases in between. The CDR3 totals 14 residues. Here the CDR3 DNA reads TGTGCCAGCAGCTCGTACTCTGGGGCCAACGTCCTGACTTTC. Translated, it gives CASSSYSGANVLTF. The full variable domain, completed using reference TRBV7-9 and TRBJ2-6, is DTGVSQNPRHKITKRGQNVTFRCDPISEHNRLYWYRQTLGQGPEFLTYFQNEAQLEKSRLLSDRFSAERPKGSFSTLEIQRTEQGDSAMYLCASSSYSGANVLTFGAGSRLTVL.

This clonotype came up once. The rearrangement links TRBV5-1 to TRBJ2-7; 7 positions agree with TRBD1. This CDR3 has 15 amino acids. Germline trimming cut 4 bases from V and 3 bases from J; bases unmatched to any gene: 10. Germline V gives CDR1 SGHRS, CDR2 YFSETQ. This chain's CDR3 is CASSPPGTVSYEQYF. The CDR3, as DNA: TGCGCCAGCAGCCCACCCGGGACAGTAAGCTACGAGCAGTACTTC.

This clonotype occurred many times. The chain employs TRBV6-5 and TRBJ1-1, with TRBD1 as a possible D gene (6 bases). Trimming took off 4 bases at V and 1 base at J, with 22 bases between the two ends. Germline values: CDR1 MNHEY, CDR2 SVGAGI. The CDR3 runs 18 residues. The CDR3 loop is CASSLISTGFAGNTEAFF. In nucleotides, the CDR3 is TGTGCCAGCAGTTTAATCTCCACAGGGTTTGCCGGGAACACTGAAGCTTTCTTT.

The V and J genes are TRBV5-1 and TRBJ2-1; 9 bases line up with TRBD2. CDR3 length: 14 residues. Per the germline V gene, CDR1 is SGHRS and CDR2 is YFSETQ. V shed 2 bases and J 5 bases; nucleotides not matched to a gene: 2. Written as DNA, the CDR3 is TGCGCCAGCAGCTTAAGCGGGAGGCACAATGAGCAGTTCTTC. Its protein is CASSLSGRHNEQFF.

There are many counts of this clonotype. The chain couples TRBV27 to TRBJ1-2; 7 bases line up with TRBD1. The CDR3 has 16 residues. Looked up from germline, CDR1 is MNHEY and CDR2 is SMNVEV (reference sequence). Trimming took 4 bases from V and 6 from J; bases not matched to a gene: 14. The chain's CDR3 is CASSSSGTASINGYTF. In nucleotides, the CDR3 is TGTGCCAGCAGTTCCTCCGGGACAGCTTCCATAAATGGCTACACCTTC.

In its sample, this clonotype was seen many times. The chain combines TRBV7-3 with TRBJ2-7; D gene uncertain. The CDR3 is 15 amino acids. V lost 2 bases and J 6 bases, leaving 17 bases between the germline ends. Germline V gives CDR1 SGHTA, CDR2 FQGTGA. CDR3 sequence: CASSLSSDLIGEQYF. The CDR3 DNA is TGTGCCAGCAGCTTATCCTCTGACCTTATAGGCGAGCAGTACTTC.

This clonotype came up many times. The rearrangement links TRBV20-1 to TRBJ1-4, with TRBD1 as a possible D gene (5 bases). The germline V and J ends were trimmed by 5 bases and 0 bases, with 10 bases remaining between them. There are 14 residues in the CDR3. The germline gives CDR1 DFQATT, CDR2 SNEGSKA (reference sequence). CDR3 coding DNA: TGCAGTGCTGGTGGGGGAACAACTAATGAAAAACTGTTTTTT. Translating it yields CSAGGGTTNEKLFF.

This clonotype was recorded only once. V usage is TRBV28 and J usage is TRBJ1-1; D possibly corresponds to TRBD1 (5 bases). The CDR3 consists of 16 residues. The ends were cut back, 3 bases at V and 0 bases at J, with 14 bases in the middle. Germline V CDR1 and CDR2: MDHEN, SYDVKM. The CDR3 protein is CASSFGGGSMNTEAFF. DNA for the CDR3: TGTGCCAGCAGTTTTGGGGGGGGGAGCATGAACACTGAAGCTTTCTTT.

This clonotype was counted at least ten times. The chain carries TRBV20-1 and TRBJ2-7; 9 nucleotides agree with TRBD2. With 7 bases clipped from V and 0 bases from J, the junction kept 7 bases outside the gene matches. CDR1 is DFQATT and CDR2 is SNEGSKA in the germline V gene (reference sequence). The CDR3 is 14 residues long. The CDR3 is CSGVAGGSSYEQYF. DNA for the CDR3: TGCAGTGGCGTCGCGGGAGGGAGCTCCTACGAGCAGTACTTC.

The V and J genes are TRBV11-1 and TRBJ2-7; tentatively, D is TRBD1 (5 bases). This CDR3 has 13 amino acids. Germline lookup yields CDR1 SGHAT and CDR2 FQDESV (reference sequence). V was clipped by 1 base and J by 3 bases, with 7 bases between them. CDR3 sequence (DNA): TGTGCCAGCAGCTTAGTGACAGACTACGAGCAGTACTTC. Protein product: CASSLVTDYEQYF.

This clonotype has a count of ten or more. This sequence joins TRBV7-2 and TRBJ1-5, with 7 bases fitting TRBD1. Germline lookup yields CDR1 SGHTA and CDR2 FQGNSA. V trimming: 2 bases; J trimming: 4 bases; junction bases outside the gene matches: 5. This CDR3 has 15 amino acids. CDR3 DNA: TGTGCCAGCAGCTTATGGACAGGTACTAATCAGCCCCAGCATTTT. Translation gives CASSLWTGTNQPQHF.

This chain joins TRBV7-9 and TRBJ2-5; 7 nucleotides align to TRBD1. Germline lookup yields CDR1 SEHNR and CDR2 FQNEAQ (reference sequence). Trimming at V came to 0 bases and at J to 5 bases, leaving 3 bases not matched to a gene. This CDR3 spans 14 amino acids. The CDR3 is CASSLATGWETQYF. DNA for the CDR3: TGTGCCAGCAGCTTAGCGACAGGGTGGGAGACCCAGTACTTC.

This clonotype was seen repeatedly, ten times or more. The chain uses TRBV19 and TRBJ2-1; 8 bases match TRBD2. V lost 8 bases to trimming and J lost 4 bases; unmatched junction nucleotides: 7. CDR3 length: 14 residues. Germline CDR1 LNHDA, CDR2 SQIVND (reference sequence). As DNA, the CDR3 is TGTGCCAGTCAACTAGCGGAGGGGTACAATGAGCAGTTCTTC. It translates to CASQLAEGYNEQFF.

This clonotype came up many times. The J gene is TRBJ2-1, the V gene TRBV7-3; TRBD1 matches at 7 bases. The CDR3 is 15 amino acids. The V gene's germline CDR1 is SGHTA and CDR2 FQGTGA. After removal of 5 bases from V and 2 bases from J, the junction contained 6 bases not matched to a gene. CDR3 region: CASSLHRGPYNEQFF. CDR3 DNA: TGTGCCAGCAGCCTCCACAGGGGCCCCTACAATGAGCAGTTCTTC.

The table lists this clonotype with many counts. The chain recombines TRBV6-6 with TRBJ1-1; D is perhaps TRBD1 (6 bases). This CDR3 spans 16 amino acids. Trimming took 0 bases from V and 2 from J, leaving 13 bases between them. Germline CDR1 MNHNY, CDR2 SVGAGI (reference sequence). CDR3 region: CASSYSSGGANTEAFF. The CDR3 DNA follows: TGTGCCAGCAGTTACTCGAGTGGGGGGGCAAACACTGAAGCTTTCTTT.

This clonotype was detected many times. This rearrangement joins TRBV2 to TRBJ2-1; a weak D match, TRBD2 (6 bases). The CDR3 extends over 15 amino acids. Germline V gene sequence: CDR1 SNHLY, CDR2 FYNNEI. The V gene lost 1 base and the J gene lost 2 bases, with 9 bases spanning the gap. The CDR3 nucleotides are TGTGCCAGCAGTGAAGTCGGGAGCCCCTACAATGAGCAGTTCTTC. Its translation is CASSEVGSPYNEQFF. Supplemented by reference TRBV2 and TRBJ2-1, the full variable domain reads EPEVTQTPSHQVTQMGQEVILRCVPISNHLYFYWYRQILGQKVEFLVSFYNNEISEKSEIFDDQFSVERPDGSNFTLKIRSTKLEDSAMYFCASSEVGSPYNEQFFGPGTRLTVL.

At least ten counts were recorded for this clonotype. V usage is TRBV30 and J usage is TRBJ1-6, with D unclear. The ends were cut back, 7 bases at V and 2 bases at J, with 15 bases in the middle. CDR1 is GTSNPN and CDR2 is SVGIG in the germline V gene (reference sequence). This CDR3 is 15 amino acids long. The CDR3 reads CASARRSAYNSPLHF. The CDR3 nucleotides are TGTGCCTCGGCTCGACGGTCGGCCTATAATTCACCCCTCCACTTT.

In its sample, this clonotype was seen once. The rearrangement links TRBV11-1 to TRBJ2-1; weak D call: TRBD1 (5 bases). V was trimmed by 5 bases and J by 8 bases, leaving 19 bases between them. This CDR3 is 15 amino acids long. Germline V CDR1 and CDR2: SGHAT, FQDESV (reference sequence). The CDR3 region has the DNA TGTGCCAGCAGCCAAACGCAGGGTCTAAGCTATGAGCAGTTCTTC. It is translated as CASSQTQGLSYEQFF.

This clonotype was seen many times. The CDR3 DNA sequence: TGTGCCTGGAGTGTAGGAGGAGATACGCAGTATTTT. Its translation is CAWSVGGDTQYF. This chain links TRBV30 with TRBJ2-3; tentative D call: TRBD2 (5 bases). The CDR3 is 12 amino acids. CDR1 and CDR2 from the germline V gene are GTSNPN and SVGIG (reference sequence). V lost 0 bases and J 5 bases, leaving 6 bases between the germline ends. The variable domain in full, with the rest retrieved from reference TRBV30 and TRBJ2-3, is SQTIHQWPATLVQPVGSPLSLECTVEGTSNPNLYWYRQAAGRGLQLLFYSVGIGQISSEVPQNLSASRPQDRQFILSSKKLLLSDSGFYLCAWSVGGDTQYFGPGTRLTVL.